The clone carrying this T cell receptor (beta chain) occurred many times. Its antigen is undetermined. These data are taken from a study of spatial heterogeneity in lung cancer. Study outcomes and limitations: Counts of expanded alpha and beta TCRs within tumors tracked the tumor nonsynonymous mutation count.

Looked up from germline, CDR1 is SNHLY and CDR2 is FYNNEI. CDR3 length: 13 residues. Trimming stripped 5 bases from V and 3 bases from J, with 11 bases between. In TCRdb, the 5' RACE reads were re-called with MiXCR into one record per CDR3 protein. The sample contains 15,000 to 20,000 distinct CDR3 sequences, roughly 5.7% of which appear only once. Regarding time point: sample taken at primary tumor resection. J is TRBJ2-7 and V is TRBV2; a possible D gene is TRBD1 (6 bases). The sequence was collected from a female donor with early-stage non-small cell lung cancer. The input for sequencing was lung tumor tissue, taken at surgery. The CDR3 bases are TGTGCCAGCAGTATAGGGGGTAACTACGAGCAGTACTTC. This encodes CASSIGGNYEQYF.